Listed below are T cell receptor beta chains from one sample, sequenced in a study of blood T cell repertoires in COVID-19. Produced via immunoSEQ multiplex PCR; TCRdb's table is partial and in-frame only. The sample shows some 210,000 clones, 89% of them seen only once. Sequenced input: peripheral blood. The receptors were gathered from a man between 60 and 75 years old who had recovered from COVID-19. Each CDR3 is given with its conserved first and last residue. D genes are given only for firm matches. The size field is filled for only some rows; it gives once, few, many or a size class.

abundance: once
j_gene: TRBJ2-7
d_gene: -
v_gene: TRBV27
CDR3nt: TGTGCCAGCAGCCCGAACTTGGAGGGGAGTGGCGAGCAGTACTTC
CDR3aa: CASSPNLEGSGEQYF

abundance: -
j_gene: TRBJ1-5
d_gene: TRBD1
v_gene: TRBV7-9
CDR3nt: TGTGCCAGCAGCCCGCCGGGACAGACTCAGCATTTT
CDR3aa: CASSPPGQTQHF

abundance: few
j_gene: TRBJ2-2
d_gene: TRBD2
v_gene: TRBV4-1
CDR3nt: TGCGCCAGCAGCCCACGTAGCGGGGGTGACGTCGGGGAGCTGTTTTTT
CDR3aa: CASSPRSGGDVGELFF

abundance: -
j_gene: TRBJ2-1
d_gene: TRBD2
v_gene: TRBV9
CDR3nt: TGTGCCAGCAGCGTCTACGAGGGACTAGCAAGCAATGAGCAGTTCTTC
CDR3aa: CASSVYEGLASNEQFF

abundance: -
j_gene: TRBJ1-5
d_gene: TRBD1
v_gene: TRBV7-8
CDR3nt: TGTGCCAGCAGCTTAACAGGGGGTGGAAATCAGCCCCAGCATTTT
CDR3aa: CASSLTGGGNQPQHF

abundance: -
j_gene: TRBJ2-7
d_gene: TRBD2
v_gene: TRBV6-5
CDR3nt: TGTGCCAGCAGTTATAGCGGGAGCCCTATCTACGAGCAGTACTTC
CDR3aa: CASSYSGSPIYEQYF

abundance: -
j_gene: TRBJ1-4
d_gene: TRBD1
v_gene: TRBV27
CDR3nt: TGTGCCAGCAGGGGGACAGGGGCGTTGGGAAAACTGTTTTTT
CDR3aa: CASRGTGALGKLFF

abundance: -
j_gene: TRBJ2-7
d_gene: -
v_gene: TRBV18
CDR3nt: TGTGCCAGCTCACCAGATAGACAGACCTACGAGCAGTACTTC
CDR3aa: CASSPDRQTYEQYF

abundance: -
j_gene: TRBJ1-6
d_gene: -
v_gene: TRBV5-8
CDR3nt: TGTGCCAGCAGCTTGCTAAGGCTCCGCGGGTATAATTCACCCCTCCACTTT
CDR3aa: CASSLLRLRGYNSPLHF

abundance: once
j_gene: TRBJ2-7
d_gene: -
v_gene: TRBV11-1
CDR3nt: TGTGCCAGCAGCTTACTAGCAGTCTCCTACGAGCAGTACTTC
CDR3aa: CASSLLAVSYEQYF

abundance: -
j_gene: TRBJ1-1
d_gene: TRBD1
v_gene: TRBV6-6
CDR3nt: TGTGCCAGCAGCCGGGACAGCCCTGAAGCTTTCTTT
CDR3aa: CASSRDSPEAFF

abundance: -
j_gene: TRBJ2-5
d_gene: -
v_gene: TRBV23-1
CDR3nt: TGCGCCAGCAGTCAATCCAAAGAGCGGTTACAAGAGACCCAGTACTTC
CDR3aa: CASSQSKERLQETQYF

abundance: -
j_gene: TRBJ1-3
d_gene: TRBD1
v_gene: TRBV3-1/TRBV3-2
CDR3nt: TGTGCCAGCAGCCAAGGGCAGGGGGCTGGAAACACCATATATTTT
CDR3aa: CASSQGQGAGNTIYF

abundance: -
j_gene: TRBJ1-6
d_gene: -
v_gene: TRBV28
CDR3nt: TGTGCCAGCAGTGGCGGGGTAGGGTATTCACCCCTCCACTTT
CDR3aa: CASSGGVGYSPLHF

abundance: -
j_gene: TRBJ1-2
d_gene: -
v_gene: TRBV4-1
CDR3nt: TGCGCCAGCAGCCAGGGGGGTTCTGACTATGGCTACACCTTC
CDR3aa: CASSQGGSDYGYTF

abundance: once
j_gene: TRBJ2-7
d_gene: TRBD2
v_gene: TRBV18
CDR3nt: TGTGCCAGCTCAGAGGGACTAGCGGAACCCTACGAGCAGTACTTC
CDR3aa: CASSEGLAEPYEQYF

abundance: -
j_gene: TRBJ2-3
d_gene: -
v_gene: TRBV5-4
CDR3nt: TGTGCCAGCAGCTTCGAGCGGCCGAGCACAGATACGCAGTATTTT
CDR3aa: CASSFERPSTDTQYF

abundance: -
j_gene: TRBJ2-5
d_gene: TRBD2
v_gene: TRBV7-9
CDR3nt: TGTGCCAGCAGGCTTATAGCGGGAGTAAAAGAGACCCAGTACTTC
CDR3aa: CASRLIAGVKETQYF

abundance: once
j_gene: TRBJ1-3
d_gene: -
v_gene: TRBV2
CDR3nt: TGTGCCAGTAGCCTGAGTGTGGGTGTTGTCGTAAACACCATATATTTT
CDR3aa: CASSLSVGVVVNTIYF

abundance: -
j_gene: TRBJ1-2
d_gene: -
v_gene: TRBV27
CDR3nt: TGTGCCAGCAGTTTTTATGGCGGCTATGGCTACACCTTC
CDR3aa: CASSFYGGYGYTF

abundance: -
j_gene: TRBJ1-5
d_gene: TRBD1
v_gene: TRBV18
CDR3nt: TGTGCCAGCTCACCGGGACAGGGCTATCAGCCCCAGCATTTT
CDR3aa: CASSPGQGYQPQHF

abundance: -
j_gene: TRBJ1-6
d_gene: -
v_gene: TRBV6-5
CDR3nt: TGTGCCAGCACTCCAGGGTTGGGGAGGGCTTCACCCCTCCACTTT
CDR3aa: CASTPGLGRASPLHF

abundance: -
j_gene: TRBJ1-3
d_gene: -
v_gene: TRBV10-3
CDR3nt: TGTGCCATCAGTGAGTCTTTGGCGGCCCTCTCTGGAAACACCATATATTTT
CDR3aa: CAISESLAALSGNTIYF

abundance: -
j_gene: TRBJ2-3
d_gene: -
v_gene: TRBV9
CDR3nt: TGTGCCAGCAGCGTTGGGAGCGGGTACGGCACAGATACGCAGTATTTT
CDR3aa: CASSVGSGYGTDTQYF

abundance: -
j_gene: TRBJ2-3
d_gene: TRBD2
v_gene: TRBV7-3
CDR3nt: TGTGCCAGCAGCTTAGCGGGAGGCCCTCCCAGCACAGATACGCAGTATTTT
CDR3aa: CASSLAGGPPSTDTQYF

abundance: -
j_gene: TRBJ1-6
d_gene: TRBD1
v_gene: TRBV15
CDR3nt: TGTGCCACCAGCAGAGGGACAGGGGATTCACCCCTCCACTTT
CDR3aa: CATSRGTGDSPLHF

abundance: -
j_gene: TRBJ2-1
d_gene: -
v_gene: TRBV5-1
CDR3nt: TGCGCCAGCAGCTTGGATGGGCGGGTGAATGAGCAGTTCTTC
CDR3aa: CASSLDGRVNEQFF

abundance: -
j_gene: TRBJ1-2
d_gene: -
v_gene: TRBV6-6
CDR3nt: TGTGCCAGCAGTCATCAGGGGAACTATGGCTACACCTTC
CDR3aa: CASSHQGNYGYTF

abundance: -
j_gene: TRBJ2-3
d_gene: -
v_gene: TRBV5-1
CDR3nt: TGCGCCAGCAGCTCTCGGGTTCAACGGACAGATACGCAGTATTTT
CDR3aa: CASSSRVQRTDTQYF

abundance: once
j_gene: TRBJ2-7
d_gene: TRBD1
v_gene: TRBV19
CDR3nt: TGTGCCAGTAGTATCCGACAGTCGACTAGGACAGGGAGTTACGAGCAGTACTTC
CDR3aa: CASSIRQSTRTGSYEQYF

abundance: once
j_gene: TRBJ1-1
d_gene: -
v_gene: TRBV3-1/TRBV3-2
CDR3nt: TGTGCCAGCAGCCCTATAGGGGCATTTATGAACACTGAAGCTTTCTTT
CDR3aa: CASSPIGAFMNTEAFF

abundance: once
j_gene: TRBJ2-7
d_gene: TRBD2
v_gene: TRBV5-1
CDR3nt: TGCGCCAGCAGCTCCGCGACTAGCGGATACTCCTACGAGCAGTACTTC
CDR3aa: CASSSATSGYSYEQYF